A selection of T cell receptor beta chains follows, all from one sample in a study of CD8+ T cells in alopecia areata. Sequencing used immunoSEQ multiplex PCR; TCRdb keeps in-frame clones, though not all of them. Here the sample spans about 190,000 clones, around 56% being singletons. The sequencing used CD4+ T cells sorted from blood, collected at week 4, from a patient treated with tofacitinib. These TCRs come from a human donor with alopecia areata. The CDR3 runs from the conserved cysteine through the conserved F or W. Fields, in order: D gene, clone size, J gene, V gene, CDR3 DNA, CDR3 protein. The D gene is left open where the match is weak. Size is stated for part of the rows, as once, few or many counts, or as a class when the clone is expanded.

NA,NA,TRBJ2-7,TRBV28,TGTGCCAGCAGTTTACAGGGAGATACCTACGAGCAGTACTTC,CASSLQGDTYEQYF
NA,NA,TRBJ2-2,TRBV11-2,TGTGCCAGCAGCTTAGTATTGGGGCGGGCCACCGGGGAGCTGTTTTTT,CASSLVLGRATGELFF
TRBD2,NA,TRBJ2-7,TRBV7-2,TGTGCCAGCAGCTTACAAGCGGGGCCCTCCTACGAGCAGTACTTC,CASSLQAGPSYEQYF
NA,NA,TRBJ1-2,TRBV9,TGTGCCAGCAGCGCCGGGGGGGCTACTAACTATGGCTACACCTTC,CASSAGGATNYGYTF
NA,NA,TRBJ2-7,TRBV6-5,TGTGCCAGCAGTTCGGGAACCTCCGAGCAGTACTTC,CASSSGTSEQYF
NA,few,TRBJ2-7,TRBV7-2,TGTGCCAGCAGGAAAAATTTTGGCTCCTACGAGCAGTACTTC,CASRKNFGSYEQYF
NA,few,TRBJ1-2,TRBV4-1,TGCGCCAGCAGCCAAGGTACCGGTGGCTACACCTTC,CASSQGTGGYTF
NA,NA,TRBJ2-5,TRBV30,TGTGCCTCCGGACTGGGGGTAGGGACCCAGTACTTC,CASGLGVGTQYF
NA,NA,TRBJ2-5,TRBV10-2,TGCGCCAGCAGTGTTCCGTCGGGGACCCAGTACTTC,CASSVPSGTQYF
TRBD2,NA,TRBJ2-5,TRBV29-1,TGCAGCGTTGCGGGTGGACTAGCGGGCCAAGAGACCCAGTACTTC,CSVAGGLAGQETQYF
NA,NA,TRBJ1-3,TRBV6-5,TGTGCCAGCGAAAAACCCCGCGGAACCATATATTTT,CASEKPRGTIYF
NA,few,TRBJ2-5,TRBV10-3,TGTGCCATCCAACCCCGGTTGGGTAGCGGCAAAGAGACCCAGTACTTC,CAIQPRLGSGKETQYF
TRBD1,NA,TRBJ2-2,TRBV18,TGTGCCAGCTCACCTAGGACAGGGGTGTCTGTCGGGGAGCTGTTTTTT,CASSPRTGVSVGELFF
NA,few,TRBJ2-7,TRBV7-2,TGTGCCAGCAGCTTGAGTCCAGAAGTCGGAGAGCAGTACTTC,CASSLSPEVGEQYF
TRBD1,NA,TRBJ1-1,TRBV30,TGTGCCTGGAGCCGGGACAGTAACACTGAAGCTTTCTTT,CAWSRDSNTEAFF
NA,NA,TRBJ1-1,TRBV10-3,TGTGCCATCAGGGGAGGGACACTGAACACTGAAGCTTTCTTT,CAIRGGTLNTEAFF
NA,NA,TRBJ2-3,TRBV6-5,TGTGCCAGCAGACTCACCGGGACCAGCACAGATACGCAGTATTTT,CASRLTGTSTDTQYF
NA,NA,TRBJ2-1,TRBV27,TGTGCCAGCAGTTTACCGGGGAGATACAATGAGCAGTTCTTC,CASSLPGRYNEQFF
NA,few,TRBJ1-1,TRBV6-1,TGTGCCACTATAGCCCGCCAGATGGGCGAAGCTTTCTTT,CATIARQMGEAFF
NA,few,TRBJ2-7,TRBV28,TGTGCCAGCAGTTTATTAGGCAACTCCTACGAGCAGTACTTC,CASSLLGNSYEQYF
TRBD1,NA,TRBJ2-2,TRBV30,TGTGCCTGGAGTAAGGGACAGATCACCGGGGAGCTGTTTTTT,CAWSKGQITGELFF
TRBD1,few,TRBJ2-1,TRBV10-3,TGTGCCATCAGTGAGTCTACAGGGGGCGGTGAGCAGTTCTTC,CAISESTGGGEQFF
NA,NA,TRBJ1-2,TRBV4-2,TGTGCCAGCAGCCAAGATCGGAACAGCGGCTACACCTTC,CASSQDRNSGYTF
NA,NA,TRBJ2-7,TRBV6-6,TGTGCCAGCCAGTTACGGTATACATACCTCTCCGAGCAGTACTTC,CASQLRYTYLSEQYF
NA,once,TRBJ1-1,TRBV5-1,TGCGCCAGCAGCTGGGGGACTCTGAACACTGAAGCTTTCTTT,CASSWGTLNTEAFF
NA,NA,TRBJ2-1,TRBV29-1,TGCAGCGGTCCAGGGGCTGGCTACAATGAGCAGTTCTTC,CSGPGAGYNEQFF
NA,NA,TRBJ1-2,TRBV30,TGTGCCTGGTCAGGAGGAGGGTATGGCTACACCTTC,CAWSGGGYGYTF
NA,few,TRBJ1-3,TRBV23-1,TGCGCCAGCAGTCGGCGGAGCTCTGGAAACACCATATATTTT,CASSRRSSGNTIYF
NA,many,TRBJ1-1,TRBV7-8,TGTGCCAGCAGCTCCCTGCTCTTCACCCAGCAGGGTCTGGGGGAAAAGGCTTTCTTT,CASSSLLFTQQGLGEKAFF
TRBD2,few,TRBJ2-1,TRBV19,TGTGCCAGTAGTCCGACGGGGAGGGCCACTTCCAATGAGCAGTTCTTC,CASSPTGRATSNEQFF
TRBD1,few,TRBJ1-1,TRBV5-1,TGCGCCAGCAGCCCCAGGACAGGGGTCGACACTGAAGCTTTCTTT,CASSPRTGVDTEAFF
TRBD2,NA,TRBJ2-3,TRBV27,TGTGCCAGCAGTCCAGGACTAGCGGGAGGGGGGGATACGCAGTATTTT,CASSPGLAGGGDTQYF